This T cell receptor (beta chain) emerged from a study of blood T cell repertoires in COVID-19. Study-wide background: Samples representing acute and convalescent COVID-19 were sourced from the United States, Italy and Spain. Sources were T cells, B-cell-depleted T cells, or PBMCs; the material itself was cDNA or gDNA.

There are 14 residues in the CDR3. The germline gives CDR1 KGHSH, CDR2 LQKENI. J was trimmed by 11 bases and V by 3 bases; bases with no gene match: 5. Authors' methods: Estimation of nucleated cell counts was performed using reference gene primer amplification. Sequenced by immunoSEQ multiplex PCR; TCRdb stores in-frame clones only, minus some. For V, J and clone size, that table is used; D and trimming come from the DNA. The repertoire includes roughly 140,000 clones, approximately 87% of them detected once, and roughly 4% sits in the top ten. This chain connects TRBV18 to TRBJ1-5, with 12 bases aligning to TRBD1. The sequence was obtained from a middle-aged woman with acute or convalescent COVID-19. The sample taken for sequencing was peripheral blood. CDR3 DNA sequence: TGTGCCAGCTCACCGGGACAGGGGGCGGTAGCCCAGCATTTT. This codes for CASSPGQGAVAQHF. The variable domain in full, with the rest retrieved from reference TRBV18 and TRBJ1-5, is NAGVMQNPRHLVRRRGQEARLRCSPMKGHSHVYWYRQLPEEGLKFMVYLQKENIIDESGMPKERFSAEFPKEGPSILRIQQVVRGDSAAYFCASSPGQGAVAQHFGDGTRLSIL.